This section outlines one T cell receptor (beta chain) sequence together with its context. The sample originates from a study of blood T cell repertoires in COVID-19. Study information: Samples came from the United States, Italy and Spain, spanning acute and convalescent COVID-19. PBMCs, B-cell-depleted T cells, or T cells were the source of the cDNA or gDNA that made up the material.

Per germline, CDR1 SGHNT and CDR2 YENEEA. Trimming took 5 bases from V and 6 from J, leaving 10 bases between them. CDR3 length: 13 amino acids. Per the original data handling: How many nucleated cells were present was estimated from reference gene primer amplification. Produced via immunoSEQ multiplex PCR; TCRdb's table is partial and in-frame only. That table is the source of V, J and clone size, and D and trimming were worked out from the DNA. The repertoire holds 55,000 to 70,000 clones, with 80% to 95% as singletons. The receptor was derived from a human donor in a cohort sampled during active COVID-19. The sample comprised peripheral blood. V gene TRBV11-3 combines with J gene TRBJ2-2; no reliable D call. The CDR3 is CASSTNVAGELFF. CDR3 DNA: TGTGCCAGCAGCACAAACGTCGCCGGGGAGCTGTTTTTT.